This T cell receptor (beta chain) derives from a study of blood T cells in healthy people across ages. Overall study context: About one barcoded beta molecule per two T cells was the capture yield of template switching.

Study observations and caveats: Naive T cell percentage showed a strong correlation with the diversity of TCR beta. Both naive CD4+ cell counts and diversity were greater in long-lived donors than in aged donors.

This clonotype was counted a few times. Its target is unknown. CDR1 and CDR2 from the germline V gene are MNHEY and SVGAGI. Trimming pared 2 bases from V and 3 bases from J, leaving 14 bases between. CDR3 length: 15 amino acids. Together with a sample-barcoded 5' primer, a J-beta primer mix was included in a second PCR lasting about 6 to 11 cycles. Via MiXCR, TCRdb re-called the 5' RACE reads, giving one row per CDR3 protein. Here the sample spans more than 550,000 distinct CDR3 sequences, around a fifth being singletons. This sequence joins TRBV6-5 and TRBJ2-7; no clear D gene. Sample: blood. The TCR was taken from a man between 65 and 85 years old in good health. This CDR3 is CASSYKTNDRYEQYF. The DNA of the CDR3 is TGTGCCAGCAGTTACAAGACCAACGATCGCTACGAGCAGTACTTC.